The source of this TCR beta chain is a study of T cell responses to AZD1222 COVID-19 vaccine. V lost 0 bases and J lost 4; bases outside the gene matches: 9. Germline assignment: CDR1 SGHTA and CDR2 FQGTGA. CDR3 length: 17 residues. About this clone: Its antigen is not known.

Study-wide findings and caveats: The repertoires were collected only after the peak T cell response. Spike-specific TCR breadth and depth grew following two AZD1222 doses.

Sequenced by immunoSEQ multiplex PCR; TCRdb stores in-frame clones only, minus some. The data hold around 200,000 clones, with around 94% observed a single time. This clonotype was obtained from an adult who received the AZD1222 COVID-19 vaccine. The chain employs TRBV7-3 and TRBJ2-3, with TRBD1 identical over 8 bases. Here the sequenced sample was peripheral blood, taken 28 days after the second AZD1222 dose. CDR3: CASSLTGQQGAADTQYF. DNA of the CDR3: TGTGCCAGCAGCTTAACGGGACAGCAGGGGGCCGCAGATACGCAGTATTTT.